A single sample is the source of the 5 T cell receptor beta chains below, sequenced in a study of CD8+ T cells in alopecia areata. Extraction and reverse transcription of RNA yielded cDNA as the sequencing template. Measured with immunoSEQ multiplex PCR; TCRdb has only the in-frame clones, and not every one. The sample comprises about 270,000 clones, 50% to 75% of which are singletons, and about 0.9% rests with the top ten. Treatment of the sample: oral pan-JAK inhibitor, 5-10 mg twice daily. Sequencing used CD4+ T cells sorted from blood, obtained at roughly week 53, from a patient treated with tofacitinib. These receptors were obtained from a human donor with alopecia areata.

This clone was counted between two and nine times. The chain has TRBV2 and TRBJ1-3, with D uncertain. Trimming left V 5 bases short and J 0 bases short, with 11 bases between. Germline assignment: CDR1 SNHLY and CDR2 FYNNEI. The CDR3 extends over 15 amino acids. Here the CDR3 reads CASSYGDFSGNTIYF. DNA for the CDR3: TGTGCCAGCAGTTACGGGGATTTCTCTGGAAACACCATATATTTT. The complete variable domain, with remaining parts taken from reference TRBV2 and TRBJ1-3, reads EPEVTQTPSHQVTQMGQEVILRCVPISNHLYFYWYRQILGQKVEFLVSFYNNEISEKSEIFDDQFSVERPDGSNFTLKIRSTKLEDSAMYFCASSYGDFSGNTIYFGEGSWLTVV.

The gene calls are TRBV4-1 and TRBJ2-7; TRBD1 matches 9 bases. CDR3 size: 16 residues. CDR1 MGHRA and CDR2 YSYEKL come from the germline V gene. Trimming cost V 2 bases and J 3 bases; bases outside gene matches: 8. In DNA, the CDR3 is TGCGCCAGCAGCCAACCTGGGACAGGGAAGGTCTACGAGCAGTACTTC. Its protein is CASSQPGTGKVYEQYF.

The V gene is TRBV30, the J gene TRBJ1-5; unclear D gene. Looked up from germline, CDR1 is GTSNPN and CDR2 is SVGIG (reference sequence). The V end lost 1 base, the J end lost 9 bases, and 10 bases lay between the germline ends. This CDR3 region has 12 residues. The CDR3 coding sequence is TGTGCCTGGAGTGGGGGTGGGCTGCCCCAGCATTTT. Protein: CAWSGGGLPQHF.

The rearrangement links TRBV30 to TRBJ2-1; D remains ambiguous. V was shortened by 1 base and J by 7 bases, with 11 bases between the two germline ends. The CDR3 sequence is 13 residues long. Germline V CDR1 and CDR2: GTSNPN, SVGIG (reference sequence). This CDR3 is CAWSGQYENEQFF. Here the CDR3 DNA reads TGTGCCTGGAGTGGGCAGTATGAGAATGAGCAGTTCTTC.

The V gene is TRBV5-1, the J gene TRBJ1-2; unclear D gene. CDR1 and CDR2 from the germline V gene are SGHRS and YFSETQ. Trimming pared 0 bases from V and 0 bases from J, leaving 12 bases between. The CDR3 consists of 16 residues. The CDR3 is CASSLEAAGTNYGYTF. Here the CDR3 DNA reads TGCGCCAGCAGCTTGGAGGCAGCTGGAACTAACTATGGCTACACCTTC.